This is a list of T cell receptor beta chains from one sample in a study of cytomegalovirus exposure and HLA in healthy donors. Clones were sequenced by immunoSEQ multiplex PCR, and TCRdb holds only the in-frame ones, with some missing. The sample includes 130,000 to 150,000 clones, around 75% of them seen just once. Sequencing input: PBMCs. Receptor source: a woman aged 18-30 years in good health and CMV-seronegative. CDR3s include the opening cysteine and the closing phenylalanine or tryptophan. A D gene is named only where the DNA matches it firmly. Not all rows give a size; the values are once, few, many and, for expanded clones, a class.

TRBD1	TRBJ1-2	NA	TRBV5-4	TGTGCCAGCAGCTTCGAACCACGCGGGACAGGGGACGGCTACACCTTC	CASSFEPRGTGDGYTF
NA	TRBJ2-3	few	TRBV11-2	TGTGCCAGCAGCTTTGGCGGGACAGATACGCAGTATTTT	CASSFGGTDTQYF
TRBD2	TRBJ2-4	NA	TRBV7-2	TGTGCCAGCAGCCGTAGCGGGAGTCTAGCCAAAAACATTCAGTACTTC	CASSRSGSLAKNIQYF
NA	TRBJ1-2	NA	TRBV5-1	TGCGCCAGCAGCTTGGTAACAGGAACTTATGGCTACACCTTC	CASSLVTGTYGYTF
NA	TRBJ2-3	few	TRBV4-3	TGCGCCAGCAGCCAAGTTGGAGTTGGCACAGATACGCAGTATTTT	CASSQVGVGTDTQYF
NA	TRBJ1-1	NA	TRBV25-1	TGTGCCAGCAGTGATTTCCTGCGGACTGAAGCTTTCTTT	CASSDFLRTEAFF
NA	TRBJ1-4	NA	TRBV5-8	TGTGCCAGCAGCTTGGTAGAAAAACTGTTTTTT	CASSLVEKLFF
TRBD1	TRBJ1-2	NA	TRBV7-9	TGTGCCAGCACCAGGGAACAGGGGATTCGTGGCTACACCTTC	CASTREQGIRGYTF
NA	TRBJ1-5	NA	TRBV19	TGTGCCATCAGAGGGTCGAGCAATCAGCCCCAGCATTTT	CAIRGSSNQPQHF
NA	TRBJ2-3	NA	TRBV5-4	TGTGCCAGCAGCTTGCCGGGGGAGTCCACAGGTACGCAGTATTTT	CASSLPGESTGTQYF
NA	TRBJ2-3	NA	TRBV4-3	TGCGCCAGCAGCCAAGGCGGAGGAGATACGCAGTATTTT	CASSQGGGDTQYF
NA	TRBJ1-2	NA	TRBV6-5	TGTGCCAGCAGTCCGAGGATGGACTATGGCTACACCTTC	CASSPRMDYGYTF
TRBD1	TRBJ2-7	NA	TRBV2	TGTGCCAGGAGGACAGGGGGCAGCTACGAGCAGTACTTC	CARRTGGSYEQYF
TRBD1	TRBJ1-1	NA	TRBV18	TGTGCCAGCTCACAGGGGGCGCATATAAGCACTGAAGCTTTCTTT	CASSQGAHISTEAFF
TRBD1	TRBJ2-3	NA	TRBV28	TGTGCCAGCAGTTGGGACAGGGCCGAAGATACGCAGTATTTT	CASSWDRAEDTQYF
NA	TRBJ1-1	NA	TRBV2	TGTGCCAGCAGGAACAATCCAGGGCTCCGGAACACTGAAGCTTTCTTT	CASRNNPGLRNTEAFF
TRBD1	TRBJ1-2	NA	TRBV5-6	TGTGCCAGCAGCGCTGACAGGGCTGGCTACACCTTC	CASSADRAGYTF
NA	TRBJ2-1	NA	TRBV4-3	TGCGCCAGCAGCCAAAGCCTGAGCAATGAGCAGTTCTTC	CASSQSLSNEQFF
NA	TRBJ1-2	NA	TRBV28	TGTGCCAGCAGTCCGCCAGGGGCCTATGGCTACACCTTC	CASSPPGAYGYTF
NA	TRBJ2-2	NA	TRBV27	TGTGCCAGCAGTTTGCGACGCCAAGAGGGCGGGGAGCTGTTTTTT	CASSLRRQEGGELFF
NA	TRBJ2-3	NA	TRBV9	TGTGCCAGCAGCGCCGACACTTACACAGATACGCAGTATTTT	CASSADTYTDTQYF
TRBD1	TRBJ1-5	NA	TRBV9	TGTGCCAGCAGCGCAGGGGGTCAGCCCCAGCATTTT	CASSAGGQPQHF
TRBD2	TRBJ2-3	NA	TRBV6-5	TGTGCCAGCAGTTTCGGCCGGGAGGGTACGCAGTATTTT	CASSFGREGTQYF
TRBD1	TRBJ1-1	NA	TRBV5-1	TGCGCCAGCAAAATAACAGGGGGGAACACTGAAGCTTTCTTT	CASKITGGNTEAFF
NA	TRBJ1-2	NA	TRBV15	TGTGCCACCAGTCCAAAACTCGATAACTATGGCTACACCTTC	CATSPKLDNYGYTF
NA	TRBJ1-2	NA	TRBV30	TGTGCCTGGAGTGGGGGGGGTTCGAACTATGGCTACACCTTC	CAWSGGGSNYGYTF
TRBD1	TRBJ2-7	few	TRBV5-4	TGTGCCAGCACCCGGGACAGGGGTCGCGAGCAGTACTTC	CASTRDRGREQYF
NA	TRBJ1-5	NA	TRBV6-1	TGTGCCAGCAAGTCCGGGGGAAGCAATCAGCCCCAGCATTTT	CASKSGGSNQPQHF
TRBD2	TRBJ2-4	few	TRBV15	TGTGCCACCAGCAGAGATTATGGGCGGGGGGGAGAAAACATTCAGTACTTC	CATSRDYGRGGENIQYF
NA	TRBJ2-5	NA	TRBV5-1	TGCGCCAGCAGTTCTACAGGGTCGGGAGAGACCCAGTACTTC	CASSSTGSGETQYF
TRBD2	TRBJ2-3	NA	TRBV7-9	TGTGCCAGCAGCTTATTGTCTAGCGGACGCACAGATACGCAGTATTTT	CASSLLSSGRTDTQYF
NA	TRBJ2-5	NA	TRBV7-6	TGTGCCAGCAGCTTTGGCCAGGGCCCCAATCCGGTCCAGTACTTC	CASSFGQGPNPVQYF
NA	TRBJ2-1	few	TRBV28	TGTGCCAGTGGGACTTTGAACAATGAGCAGTTCTTC	CASGTLNNEQFF
TRBD1	TRBJ1-4	NA	TRBV2	TGTGCCAGCAGTGAAGGGTGGACAGGGGCTAATGAAAAACTGTTTTTT	CASSEGWTGANEKLFF
NA	TRBJ1-1	NA	TRBV4-3	TGCGCCAGCAGCCAAGGGGCCAAGGCCCATATGAACACTGAAGCTTTCTTT	CASSQGAKAHMNTEAFF
NA	TRBJ1-3	NA	TRBV20-1	TGCAGTGCAACTTCTGGAAACACCATATATTTT	CSATSGNTIYF
TRBD1	TRBJ2-7	NA	TRBV5-4	TGTGCCAGCAGCGCAACCGGGACAGCCTACGAGCAGTACTTC	CASSATGTAYEQYF
NA	TRBJ1-2	NA	TRBV10-3	TGTGCCATCAGTGGGGGGGGAATTGGCTACACCTTC	CAISGGGIGYTF
TRBD1	TRBJ1-1	NA	TRBV5-4	TGTGCCAGCAGCTTGTCATTCGGACAGGATTTCGCTGAAGCTTTCTTT	CASSLSFGQDFAEAFF
TRBD1	TRBJ1-2	NA	TRBV4-2	TGTGCCAGCAGCTTTGTGGACAGGGTGGGCTATGGCTACACCTTC	CASSFVDRVGYGYTF